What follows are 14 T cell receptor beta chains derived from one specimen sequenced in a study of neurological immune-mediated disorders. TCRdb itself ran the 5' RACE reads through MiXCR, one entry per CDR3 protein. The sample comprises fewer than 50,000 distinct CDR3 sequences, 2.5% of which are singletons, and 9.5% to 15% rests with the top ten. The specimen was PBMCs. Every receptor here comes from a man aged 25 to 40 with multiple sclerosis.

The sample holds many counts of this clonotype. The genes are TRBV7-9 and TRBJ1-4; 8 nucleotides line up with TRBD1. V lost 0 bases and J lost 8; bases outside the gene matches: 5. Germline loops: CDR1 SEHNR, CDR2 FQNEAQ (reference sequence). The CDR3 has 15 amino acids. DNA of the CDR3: TGTGCCAGCAGCTTAGCGCAGGGGGCCGGCGAAAAACTGTTTTTT. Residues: CASSLAQGAGEKLFF.

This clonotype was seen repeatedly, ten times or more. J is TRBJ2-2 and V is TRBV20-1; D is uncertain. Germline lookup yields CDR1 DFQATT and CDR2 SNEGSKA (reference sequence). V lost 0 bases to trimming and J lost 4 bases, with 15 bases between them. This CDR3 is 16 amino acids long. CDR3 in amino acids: CSARDRGRSPTGELFF. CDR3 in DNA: TGCAGTGCTAGAGATCGAGGACGCTCACCCACCGGGGAGCTGTTTTTT.

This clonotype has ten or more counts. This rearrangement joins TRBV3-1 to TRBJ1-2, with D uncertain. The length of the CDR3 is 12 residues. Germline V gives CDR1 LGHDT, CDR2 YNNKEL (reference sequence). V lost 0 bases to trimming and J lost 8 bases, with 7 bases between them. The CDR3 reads CASSQEAGGYTF. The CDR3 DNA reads TGTGCCAGCAGCCAAGAGGCAGGAGGCTACACCTTC.

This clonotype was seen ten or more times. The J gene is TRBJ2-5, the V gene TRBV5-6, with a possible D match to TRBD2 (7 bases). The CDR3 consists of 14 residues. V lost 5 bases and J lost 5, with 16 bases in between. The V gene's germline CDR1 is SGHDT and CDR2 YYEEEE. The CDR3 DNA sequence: TGTGCCAGCAGGTGGCGGGGGCGCGGGGAGACCCAGTACTTC. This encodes CASRWRGRGETQYF.

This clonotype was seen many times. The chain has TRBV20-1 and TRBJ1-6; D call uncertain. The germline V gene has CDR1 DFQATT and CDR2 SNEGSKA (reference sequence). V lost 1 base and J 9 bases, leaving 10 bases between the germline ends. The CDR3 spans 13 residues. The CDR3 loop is CSARVKGGSPLHF. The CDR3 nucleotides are TGCAGTGCTAGAGTGAAAGGTGGTTCACCCCTCCACTTT.

The CDR3 region is CATSRASGLNYEQYF. The CDR3 DNA reads TGTGCCACCAGCAGAGCTAGCGGGTTAAACTACGAGCAGTACTTC. V and J are TRBV15 and TRBJ2-7, with 8 bases that match TRBD2. CDR1 LNHNV and CDR2 YYDKDF come from the germline V gene (reference sequence). The CDR3 consists of 15 residues. J was trimmed by 3 bases and V by 1 base; bases with no gene match: 5. The full variable domain, rest sourced from reference TRBV15 and TRBJ2-7, is DAMVIQNPRYQVTQFGKPVTLSCSQTLNHNVMYWYQQKSSQAPKLLFHYYDKDFNNEADTPDNFQSRRPNTSFCFLDIRSPGLGDTAMYLCATSRASGLNYEQYFGPGTRLTVT.

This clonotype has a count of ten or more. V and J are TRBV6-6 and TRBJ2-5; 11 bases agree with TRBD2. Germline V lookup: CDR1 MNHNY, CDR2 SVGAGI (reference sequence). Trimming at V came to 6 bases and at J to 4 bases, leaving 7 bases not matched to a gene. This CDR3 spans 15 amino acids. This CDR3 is CASRSSGRGAETQYF. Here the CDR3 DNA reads TGTGCCAGCAGGAGTAGCGGGAGGGGGGCAGAGACCCAGTACTTC.

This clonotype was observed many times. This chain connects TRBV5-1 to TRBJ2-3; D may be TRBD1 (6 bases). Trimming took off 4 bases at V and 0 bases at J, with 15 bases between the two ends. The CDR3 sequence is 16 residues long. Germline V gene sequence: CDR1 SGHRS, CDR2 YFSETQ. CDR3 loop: CASSQRAGTSTDTQYF. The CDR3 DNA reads TGCGCCAGCAGCCAAAGGGCCGGGACAAGCACAGATACGCAGTATTTT.

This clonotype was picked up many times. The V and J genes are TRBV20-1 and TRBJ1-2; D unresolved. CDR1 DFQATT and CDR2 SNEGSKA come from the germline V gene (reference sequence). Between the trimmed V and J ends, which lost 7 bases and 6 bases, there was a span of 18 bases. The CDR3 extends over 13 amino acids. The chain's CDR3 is CSVVGALLHGYTF. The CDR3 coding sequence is TGCAGTGTGGTGGGTGCGCTGTTGCATGGCTACACCTTC.

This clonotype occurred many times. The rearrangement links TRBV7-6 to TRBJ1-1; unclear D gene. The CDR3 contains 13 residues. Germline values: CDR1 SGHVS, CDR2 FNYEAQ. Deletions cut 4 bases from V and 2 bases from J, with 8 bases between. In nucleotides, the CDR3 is TGTGCCAGCAGCTCCCGGGCCAACACTGAAGCTTTCTTT. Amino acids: CASSSRANTEAFF.

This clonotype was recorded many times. CDR3 bases: TGTGCCAGCAGTCCTATAGCGGGGCCTCTCCCGGATACGCAGTATTTT. Translating gives CASSPIAGPLPDTQYF. This sequence joins TRBV6-5 and TRBJ2-3, with 8 bases aligning to TRBD2. This CDR3 comprises 16 residues. Germline assignment: CDR1 MNHEY and CDR2 SVGAGI. J was trimmed by 6 bases and V by 5 bases; bases with no gene match: 13.

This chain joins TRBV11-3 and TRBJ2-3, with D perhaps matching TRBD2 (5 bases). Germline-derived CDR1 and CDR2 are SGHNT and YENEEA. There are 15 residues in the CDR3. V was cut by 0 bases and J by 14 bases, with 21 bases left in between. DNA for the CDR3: TGTGCCAGCAGCTTAGATGATGGGAGCACAGATACTCGGTATTTT. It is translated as CASSLDDGSTDTRYF. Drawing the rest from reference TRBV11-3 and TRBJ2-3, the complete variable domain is EAGVVQSPRYKIIEKKQPVAFWCNPISGHNTLYWYLQNLGQGPELLIRYENEEAVDDSQLPKDRFSAERLKGVDSTLKIQPAELGDSAVYLCASSLDDGSTDTRYFGPGTRLTVL.

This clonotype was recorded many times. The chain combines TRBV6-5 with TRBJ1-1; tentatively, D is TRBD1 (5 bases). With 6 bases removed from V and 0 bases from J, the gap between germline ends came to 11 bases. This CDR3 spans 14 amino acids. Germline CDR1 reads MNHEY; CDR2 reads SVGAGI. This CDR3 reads CASRPTGMNTEAFF. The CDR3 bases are TGTGCCAGCAGACCTACAGGAATGAACACTGAAGCTTTCTTT.

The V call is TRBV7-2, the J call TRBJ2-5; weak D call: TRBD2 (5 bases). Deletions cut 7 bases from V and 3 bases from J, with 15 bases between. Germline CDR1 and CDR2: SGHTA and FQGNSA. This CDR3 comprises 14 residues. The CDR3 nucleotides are TGTGCCAGCAATGGGCGGGTGGTAGAAGAGACCCAGTACTTC. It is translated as CASNGRVVEETQYF.